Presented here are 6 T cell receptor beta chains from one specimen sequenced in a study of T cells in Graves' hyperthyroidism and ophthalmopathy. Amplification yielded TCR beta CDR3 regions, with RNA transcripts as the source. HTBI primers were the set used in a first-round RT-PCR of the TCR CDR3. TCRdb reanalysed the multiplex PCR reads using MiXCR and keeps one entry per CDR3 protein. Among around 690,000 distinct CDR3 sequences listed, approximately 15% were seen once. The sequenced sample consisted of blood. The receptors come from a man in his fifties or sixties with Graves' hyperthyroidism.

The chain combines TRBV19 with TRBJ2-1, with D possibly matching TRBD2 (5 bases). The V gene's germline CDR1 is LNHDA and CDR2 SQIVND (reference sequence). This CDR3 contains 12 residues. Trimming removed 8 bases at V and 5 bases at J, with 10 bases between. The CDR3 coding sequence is TGTGCCAGTCGTCGGGGAAACAATGAGCAGTTCTTC. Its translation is CASRRGNNEQFF.

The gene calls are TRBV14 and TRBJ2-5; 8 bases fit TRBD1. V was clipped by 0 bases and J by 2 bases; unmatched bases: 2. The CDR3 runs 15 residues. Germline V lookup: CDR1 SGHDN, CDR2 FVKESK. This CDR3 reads CASSQDTGGQETQYF. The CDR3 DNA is TGTGCCAGCAGCCAAGATACAGGGGGACAAGAGACCCAGTACTTC.

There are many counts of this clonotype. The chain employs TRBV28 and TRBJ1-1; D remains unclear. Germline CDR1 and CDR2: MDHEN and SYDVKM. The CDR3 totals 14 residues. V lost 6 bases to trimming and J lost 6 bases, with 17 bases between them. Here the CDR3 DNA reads TGTGCCAGCAGATACACTGGACGGATCCCTGAAGCTTTCTTT. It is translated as CASRYTGRIPEAFF.

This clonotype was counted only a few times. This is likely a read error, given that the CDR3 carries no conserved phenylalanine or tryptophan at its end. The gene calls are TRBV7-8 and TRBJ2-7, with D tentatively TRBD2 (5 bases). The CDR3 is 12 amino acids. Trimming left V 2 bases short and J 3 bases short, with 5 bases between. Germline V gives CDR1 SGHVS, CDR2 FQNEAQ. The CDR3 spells CASSLSGYEQYC. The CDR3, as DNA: TGTGCCAGCAGCTTAAGCGGCTACGAGCAGTACTGC.

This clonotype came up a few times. The CDR3 sequence is CASSGKGLAGSSYNEQFF. DNA of the CDR3: TGCGCCAGCAGCGGGAAGGGGCTAGCGGGAAGCTCCTACAATGAGCAGTTCTTC. This chain connects TRBV5-1 to TRBJ2-1; 9 nucleotides align to TRBD2. This CDR3 contains 18 residues. Germline loops: CDR1 SGHRS, CDR2 YFSETQ. Trimming removed 4 bases from V and 0 bases from J; junction bases left unmatched: 11. Full variable domain (remainder filled in from reference TRBV5-1 and TRBJ2-1): KAGVTQTPRYLIKTRGQQVTLSCSPISGHRSVSWYQQTPGQGLQFLFEYFSETQRNKGNFPGRFSGRQFSNSRSEMNVSTLELGDSALYLCASSGKGLAGSSYNEQFFGPGTRLTVL.

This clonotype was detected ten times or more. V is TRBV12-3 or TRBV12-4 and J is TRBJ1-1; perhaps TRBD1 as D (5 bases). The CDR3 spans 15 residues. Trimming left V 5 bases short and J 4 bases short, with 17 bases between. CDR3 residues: CASSPAPTGGTEAFF. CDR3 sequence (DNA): TGTGCCAGCAGTCCCGCCCCGACCGGGGGCACTGAAGCTTTCTTT.